Shown below are 20 T cell receptor beta chains from a single sample sequenced in a study of blood T cell repertoires in COVID-19. Method: immunoSEQ multiplex PCR; TCRdb's copy keeps in-frame clones and lacks some. Of around 270,000 clones listed, more than 75% were seen once; the top ten hold around a tenth. What was sequenced was peripheral blood. The receptors stem from a man between 35 and 55 years old who had recovered from COVID-19.

The chain uses TRBV9 and TRBJ2-4, with D uncertain. CDR3 length: 12 amino acids. Per germline, CDR1 SGDLS and CDR2 YYNGEE. Trimming shortened V by 3 bases and J by 3 bases, and 4 bases separated the two germline ends. This CDR3 is CASSGHKNIQYF. In nucleotides, the CDR3 is TGTGCCAGCAGCGGGCACAAAAACATTCAGTACTTC. Using reference TRBV9 and TRBJ2-4 for the parts outside the CDR3, the full variable domain is DSGVTQTPKHLITATGQRVTLRCSPRSGDLSVYWYQQSLDQGLQFLIQYYNGEERAKGNILERFSAQQFPDLHSELNLSSLELGDSALYFCASSGHKNIQYFGAGTRLSVL.

The V and J genes are TRBV18 and TRBJ2-1, with D possibly matching TRBD2 (6 bases). V was trimmed by 3 bases and J by 5 bases, leaving 20 bases between them. The CDR3 loop spans 17 amino acids. Germline CDR1 KGHSH, CDR2 LQKENI. The CDR3 DNA is TGTGCCAGCTCACCCGAGGTGGCGGGGAGCTCACACAATGAGCAGTTCTTC. This sequence encodes CASSPEVAGSSHNEQFF.

This clone occurred once. CDR3 bases: TGTGCCACCAGTGATTTGCAAGGAGGGGGCGCGAGTGGCTACACCTTC. Protein product: CATSDLQGGGASGYTF. The genes are TRBV24-1 and TRBJ1-2; 7 bases agree with TRBD1. In germline, CDR1 is KGHDR, CDR2 SFDVKD. The CDR3 has 16 amino acids. V shed 0 bases and J 7 bases; nucleotides not matched to a gene: 10.

The V and J genes are TRBV2 and TRBJ2-1, with 10 bases identical to TRBD1. The CDR3 length is 14 residues. J was trimmed by 10 bases and V by 4 bases; bases with no gene match: 7. Looked up from germline, CDR1 is SNHLY and CDR2 is FYNNEI. DNA for the CDR3: TGTGCCAGCAGTGGGGACAGGGGCCCCCTCGAGCAGTTCTTC. It encodes CASSGDRGPLEQFF.

The J gene is TRBJ1-1, the V gene TRBV11-2; a weak D match, TRBD1 (6 bases). Germline V gene sequence: CDR1 SGHAT, CDR2 FQNNGV. V dropped 5 bases and J dropped 6 bases, with 19 bases sitting between them. CDR3 length: 15 amino acids. CDR3 residues: CASSVGTATGAEAFF. The CDR3 DNA reads as TGTGCCAGCAGCGTAGGGACCGCGACAGGCGCTGAAGCTTTCTTT. Drawing the rest from reference TRBV11-2 and TRBJ1-1, the complete variable domain is EAGVAQSPRYKIIEKRQSVAFWCNPISGHATLYWYQQILGQGPKLLIQFQNNGVVDDSQLPKDRFSAERLKGVDSTLKIQPAKLEDSAVYLCASSVGTATGAEAFFGQGTRLTVV.

The chain has TRBV2 and TRBJ2-5; 10 bases map to TRBD2. This CDR3 contains 15 residues. Unmatched junction bases numbered 6, after V lost 7 bases and J lost 1 base. From germline, CDR1 is SNHLY and CDR2 FYNNEI. The CDR3 DNA reads TGTGCCAGCACGAGGACTAGCGGACGCCAAGAGACCCAGTACTTC. As protein: CASTRTSGRQETQYF.

The chain combines TRBV4-3 with TRBJ1-1, with D possibly being TRBD1 (5 bases). Germline V CDR1 and CDR2: LGHNA, YSLEER. V lost 2 bases and J lost 5, with 9 bases in between. The CDR3 loop spans 13 amino acids. CDR3 in amino acids: CASSQYQGTEAFF. CDR3 DNA: TGCGCCAGCAGCCAATACCAGGGAACTGAAGCTTTCTTT.

The J gene is TRBJ2-6, the V gene TRBV18; 8 nucleotides match TRBD1. CDR1 and CDR2 (germline): KGHSH, LQKENI. After removal of 6 bases from V and 0 bases from J, the junction contained 13 bases not matched to a gene. The CDR3 runs to 19 residues. CDR3 protein: CASSLVTGGRSSGANVLTF. CDR3 nucleotide sequence: TGTGCCAGCTCTCTAGTTACAGGGGGTCGGAGCTCTGGGGCCAACGTCCTGACTTTC.

J is TRBJ2-1 and V is TRBV6-5; 8 nucleotides match TRBD1. Per the germline V gene, CDR1 is MNHEY and CDR2 is SVGAGI. This CDR3 comprises 13 residues. V was pared by 8 bases and J by 4 bases, with 4 bases of the junction left unmatched. CDR3 DNA sequence: TGTGCCAGCGGTCGGACAGGGTACAATGAGCAGTTCTTC. Protein sequence: CASGRTGYNEQFF.

The chain uses TRBV9 and TRBJ2-3; D gene ambiguous. Trimming shortened V by 0 bases and J by 2 bases, and 7 bases separated the two germline ends. The germline V gene encodes CDR1 SGDLS and CDR2 YYNGEE. This CDR3 region has 14 residues. The CDR3 loop reads CASSVVANTDTQYF. In DNA form, the CDR3 reads TGTGCCAGCAGCGTAGTAGCCAACACAGATACGCAGTATTTT.

The chain carries TRBV5-8 and TRBJ2-2; 9 bases fit TRBD1. The germline CDR1 and CDR2 sequences are SGHTS and YDEGEE. The CDR3 length is 15 residues. V lost 3 bases, J lost 5 bases, and 5 bases stayed unmatched. CDR3 nucleotide sequence: TGTGCCAGCAGCTCCCGGACAGGGGCGACCGGGGAGCTGTTTTTT. Amino acids: CASSSRTGATGELFF.

The count of this clone is one. The V gene is TRBV5-1, the J gene TRBJ2-7; 13 bases map to TRBD2. The J segment lost 3 bases and the V segment lost 2 bases, leaving 8 bases of the junction unmatched. In germline, CDR1 is SGHRS, CDR2 YFSETQ. The CDR3 has 17 residues. The chain's CDR3 is CASSLLAGGPPHYEQYF. The CDR3, as DNA: TGCGCCAGCAGCTTACTAGCGGGGGGGCCCCCTCACTACGAGCAGTACTTC.

The V gene is TRBV7-3, the J gene TRBJ2-3, with D possibly TRBD2 on 6 matching bases. CDR1 SGHTA and CDR2 FQGTGA come from the germline V gene. V was clipped by 5 bases and J by 3 bases, with 15 bases between them. The CDR3 length is 15 residues. The CDR3 region has the DNA TGTGCCAGCAGCCCCCAACGGGAGAGAACAGATACGCAGTATTTT. Its translation: CASSPQRERTDTQYF.

J is TRBJ2-5 and V is TRBV6-1; tentatively, D is TRBD2 (5 bases). V was pared by 4 bases and J by 4 bases, with 19 bases between. The germline gives CDR1 MNHNS, CDR2 SASEGT. The CDR3 loop spans 16 amino acids. Written as DNA, the CDR3 is TGTGCCAGCAGTGTGGGTCTCAGACGGGGATCAGAGACCCAGTACTTC. Residues: CASSVGLRRGSETQYF.

This clone was found a few times. V usage is TRBV6-5 and J usage is TRBJ2-1; TRBD1 matches at 7 bases. This CDR3 has 15 residues. Per the germline V gene, CDR1 is MNHEY and CDR2 is SVGAGI. V gave up 5 bases and J gave up 2 bases; unmatched junction bases: 6. CDR3 loop: CASSLDRVPYNEQFF. As DNA, the CDR3 is TGTGCCAGCAGTCTTGACAGGGTTCCCTACAATGAGCAGTTCTTC.

CDR3 sequence: CASSEATSGNLETQYF. CDR3 coding DNA: TGTGCCAGCAGTGAAGCCACTAGCGGGAATCTGGAGACCCAGTACTTC. The J gene is TRBJ2-5, the V gene TRBV2, with 10 bases matching TRBD2. CDR1 is SNHLY and CDR2 is FYNNEI in the germline V gene. V shed 0 bases, J shed 5 bases, and the junction held 6 bases outside the gene matches. The CDR3 extends over 16 amino acids. Complete variable domain (other parts from reference TRBV2 and TRBJ2-5): EPEVTQTPSHQVTQMGQEVILRCVPISNHLYFYWYRQILGQKVEFLVSFYNNEISEKSEIFDDQFSVERPDGSNFTLKIRSTKLEDSAMYFCASSEATSGNLETQYFGPGTRLLVL.

This clone was recorded only once. This chain links TRBV18 with TRBJ2-2; D is undetermined. Trimming shortened V by 5 bases and J by 0 bases, and 4 bases separated the two germline ends. Germline CDR1 reads KGHSH; CDR2 reads LQKENI. This CDR3 is built from 13 residues. The chain's CDR3 is CASSSANTGELFF. Here the CDR3 DNA reads TGTGCCAGCTCAAGCGCGAACACCGGGGAGCTGTTTTTT.

The J gene is TRBJ2-7, the V gene TRBV12-3 or TRBV12-4; D possibly corresponds to TRBD1 (6 bases). The CDR3 has 12 amino acids. With 5 bases removed from V and 5 bases from J, the gap between germline ends came to 10 bases. CDR3 DNA sequence: TGTGCCAGCAGTCGGACAGACCACGAGCAGTACTTC. Translated: CASSRTDHEQYF.

This chain connects TRBV7-2 to TRBJ2-3; TRBD1 is a possible D gene (5 bases). V dropped 3 bases and J dropped 6 bases, with 13 bases sitting between them. Germline V lookup: CDR1 SGHTA, CDR2 FQGNSA. The CDR3 covers 14 residues. Here the CDR3 reads CASSFRQLHDTQYF. The CDR3 bases are TGTGCCAGCAGCTTCAGACAGCTCCATGATACGCAGTATTTT.

J is TRBJ1-1 and V is TRBV6-5, with 7 positions matching TRBD1. Germline trimming cut 6 bases from V and 1 base from J; bases unmatched to any gene: 5. CDR1 and CDR2 (germline): MNHEY, SVGAGI. The CDR3 runs 14 residues. The CDR3 sequence: CASSWTGANTEAFF. As DNA, the CDR3 is TGTGCCAGCAGCTGGACAGGAGCGAACACTGAAGCTTTCTTT.